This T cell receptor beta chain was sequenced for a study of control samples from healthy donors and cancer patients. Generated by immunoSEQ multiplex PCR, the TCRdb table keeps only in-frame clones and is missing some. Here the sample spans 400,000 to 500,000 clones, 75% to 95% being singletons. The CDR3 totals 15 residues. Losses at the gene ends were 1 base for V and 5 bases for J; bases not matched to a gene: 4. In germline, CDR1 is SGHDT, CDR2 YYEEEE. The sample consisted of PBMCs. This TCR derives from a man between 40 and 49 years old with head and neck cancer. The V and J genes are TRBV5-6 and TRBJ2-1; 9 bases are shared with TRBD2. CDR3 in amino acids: CASSLYSSGNNEQFF. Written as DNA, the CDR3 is TGTGCCAGCAGCTTGTACTCTAGCGGGAACAATGAGCAGTTCTTC.